A selection of T cell receptor beta chains follows, all from one sample in a study of shared clonotypes between healthy human individuals. Sequenced by immunoSEQ multiplex PCR; TCRdb stores in-frame clones only, minus some. The sample lists hundreds of thousands of clones, approximately 73% seen once, with roughly 1.9% in the top ten. Sequences were obtained from memory CD4+ T cells sorted from blood. The receptor set was obtained from a woman in her 30s in good health. Both conserved end residues are part of each CDR3. Each record gives: J gene, V gene, CDR3 protein.

TRBJ2-4 TRBV2 CASRGDYKNIQYF
TRBJ2-2 TRBV5-1 CASSSGTSGRSEGGELFF
TRBJ1-2 TRBV29-1 CSVEGTPKGNYGYTF
TRBJ2-7 TRBV19 CASSRLAGSLEQYF
TRBJ1-1 TRBV2 CASTNLRGASEAFF
TRBJ2-7 TRBV6-1 CASTSGLYYEQYF
TRBJ2-1 TRBV11-2 CASSLRGLWDEQFF
TRBJ1-1 TRBV23-1 CASSQSLRATEAFF
TRBJ1-1 TRBV28 CASSSSGQGFTEAFF
TRBJ1-5 TRBV5-1 CASSSGGGGPQHF
TRBJ1-5 TRBV7-8 CASSREGTDRYSNQPQHF
TRBJ2-7 TRBV7-6 CASSLDRREFREQYF
NA TRBV28 CASNMGAPMVELFF
TRBJ2-2 TRBV7-2 CASSLATRGTGELFF
TRBJ2-5 TRBV9 CASSVEQAAALEAQYF
TRBJ2-5 TRBV30 CAWSGTRGRETQYF
TRBJ2-1 TRBV11-2 CASSLEGKTGRNEQFF
TRBJ2-3 TRBV27 CASSLTSWRGTDTQYF
TRBJ2-2 TRBV4-1 CASSQVGGDTGELFF
TRBJ2-2 TRBV27 CASSSGLTGELFF
TRBJ2-1 TRBV15 CATSRKTGGVDNEQFF
TRBJ2-7 TRBV28 CASSPRTSGRYEQYF
TRBJ2-1 TRBV19 CASSDRLDEQFF
TRBJ1-2 TRBV25-1 CASSGSRDLRNGYGYTF
TRBJ1-1 TRBV25-1 CASSERNEAFF
TRBJ1-4 TRBV7-2 CASSSTQTAEKLFF
TRBJ1-3 TRBV15 CATSRDHISGNTIYF
TRBJ1-5 TRBV5-8 CASSQGLGQGNQPQHF
TRBJ1-2 TRBV4-1 CASSQDARYGYTF
TRBJ2-5 TRBV19 CASSTGSGQETQYF
TRBJ2-2 TRBV18 CASSPGTAANTGELFF
TRBJ1-4 TRBV6-6 CASRDRSQATNEKLFF
TRBJ2-5 TRBV28 CASSPNWERGTQYF
TRBJ1-4 TRBV5-1 CASSWGHGREKLFF
TRBJ2-1 TRBV19 CASSPKGHLSSYNEQFF